These T cell receptor beta chains were read from a single sample in a study of shared clonotypes between healthy human individuals. Profiled with immunoSEQ multiplex PCR; TCRdb holds only in-frame clones, not every one. The sample includes about 2.2 million clones, under 95% of them seen just once. What was sequenced was naive CD8+ T cells from PBMCs. These TCRs come from a man between 18 and 29 years old in good health. Some clones in this sample may be carry-over from other donors' samples. Each CDR3 is given with its conserved first and last residue. The D gene is left open where the match is weak. Clone size is shown for a subset of rows, as once, few, many or a class of expanded clone.

abundance: .; j_gene: TRBJ2-5; v_gene: TRBV29-1; d_gene: TRBD2; CDR3aa: CSVKYTSGNQETQYF; CDR3nt: TGCAGCGTTAAGTACACTAGCGGGAATCAAGAGACCCAGTACTTC
abundance: once; j_gene: TRBJ1-1; v_gene: TRBV7-8; d_gene: .; CDR3aa: CASSYGAGTNTEAFF; CDR3nt: TGTGCCAGCAGCTACGGGGCCGGGACGAACACTGAAGCTTTCTTT
abundance: .; j_gene: TRBJ1-4; v_gene: TRBV6-5; d_gene: .; CDR3aa: CASRPRTVENEKLFF; CDR3nt: TGTGCCAGCAGACCTCGCACAGTAGAAAATGAAAAACTGTTTTTT
abundance: .; j_gene: TRBJ2-2; v_gene: TRBV5-1; d_gene: .; CDR3aa: CASSIATRTAGELFF; CDR3nt: TGCGCCAGCAGCATAGCGACACGGACCGCCGGGGAGCTGTTTTTT
abundance: .; j_gene: TRBJ1-3; v_gene: TRBV10-3; d_gene: .; CDR3aa: CAISEITEGTSGNTIYF; CDR3nt: TGTGCCATCAGTGAGATAACAGAGGGGACCTCTGGAAACACCATATATTTT
abundance: once; j_gene: TRBJ2-2; v_gene: TRBV6-5; d_gene: TRBD2; CDR3aa: CASRDSGIWGGELFF; CDR3nt: TGTGCCAGCAGGGATAGCGGGATATGGGGCGGGGAGCTGTTTTTT
abundance: once; j_gene: TRBJ2-1; v_gene: TRBV29-1; d_gene: TRBD2; CDR3aa: CSAGTSGIYEQFF; CDR3nt: TGCAGCGCCGGGACTAGCGGGATATATGAGCAGTTCTTC
abundance: .; j_gene: TRBJ1-5; v_gene: TRBV4-2; d_gene: .; CDR3aa: CASSQAMNRGNQPQHF; CDR3nt: TGTGCCAGCAGCCAAGCGATGAACAGGGGCAATCAGCCCCAGCATTTT
abundance: .; j_gene: TRBJ2-7; v_gene: TRBV27; d_gene: .; CDR3aa: CASSLLGRIYEQYF; CDR3nt: TGTGCCAGCAGTTTATTAGGCAGGATCTACGAGCAGTACTTC
abundance: .; j_gene: TRBJ2-7; v_gene: TRBV6-1; d_gene: .; CDR3aa: CASSEFRQYNYEQYF; CDR3nt: TGTGCCAGCAGTGAATTTCGCCAATACAATTACGAGCAGTACTTC
abundance: .; j_gene: TRBJ2-2; v_gene: TRBV7-8; d_gene: TRBD2; CDR3aa: CASSPAGANTGELFF; CDR3nt: TGTGCCAGCAGCCCAGCGGGGGCGAACACCGGGGAGCTGTTTTTT
abundance: .; j_gene: TRBJ2-7; v_gene: TRBV19; d_gene: .; CDR3aa: CASTPGFSPSYEQYF; CDR3nt: TGTGCCAGTACCCCTGGCTTTAGCCCTTCCTACGAGCAGTACTTC
abundance: .; j_gene: TRBJ2-7; v_gene: TRBV7-9; d_gene: .; CDR3aa: CASSLAQGREQYF; CDR3nt: TGTGCCAGCAGCTTAGCGCAGGGACGCGAGCAGTACTTC
abundance: .; j_gene: TRBJ1-2; v_gene: TRBV30; d_gene: .; CDR3aa: CAWNGGYGYTF; CDR3nt: TGTGCCTGGAATGGGGGGTATGGCTACACCTTC
abundance: .; j_gene: TRBJ2-7; v_gene: TRBV4-1; d_gene: TRBD1; CDR3aa: CASSPGTGGYEQYF; CDR3nt: TGCGCCAGCAGCCCTGGGACAGGGGGGTACGAGCAGTACTTC
abundance: .; j_gene: TRBJ1-1; v_gene: TRBV6-5; d_gene: .; CDR3aa: CASSPDGNTEAFF; CDR3nt: TGTGCCAGCAGTCCAGACGGGAACACTGAAGCTTTCTTT
abundance: .; j_gene: TRBJ1-3; v_gene: TRBV19; d_gene: .; CDR3aa: CASSISARISGNTIYF; CDR3nt: TGTGCCAGTAGTATTAGCGCGCGGATATCTGGAAACACCATATATTTT
abundance: .; j_gene: TRBJ2-7; v_gene: TRBV6-5; d_gene: .; CDR3aa: CASSPGLVYEQYF; CDR3nt: TGTGCCAGCTCCCCGGGACTTGTCTACGAGCAGTACTTC
abundance: .; j_gene: TRBJ2-1; v_gene: TRBV28; d_gene: .; CDR3aa: CASSEVVGVEQFF; CDR3nt: TGTGCCAGCAGTGAGGTCGTCGGGGTTGAGCAGTTCTTC
abundance: .; j_gene: TRBJ2-3; v_gene: TRBV28; d_gene: .; CDR3aa: CASSLGQTFTDTQYF; CDR3nt: TGTGCCAGCAGTTTGGGACAAACATTCACAGATACGCAGTATTTT
abundance: .; j_gene: TRBJ2-7; v_gene: TRBV6-6; d_gene: .; CDR3aa: CASSYGKWEQYF; CDR3nt: TGTGCCAGCAGTTACGGGAAATGGGAGCAGTACTTC
abundance: .; j_gene: TRBJ2-1; v_gene: TRBV5-1; d_gene: .; CDR3aa: CASHGGVRYNEQFF; CDR3nt: TGCGCCAGCCACGGCGGGGTTCGGTACAATGAGCAGTTCTTC
abundance: .; j_gene: TRBJ2-1; v_gene: TRBV5-1; d_gene: .; CDR3aa: CASSLNPSAGDTYNEQFF; CDR3nt: TGCGCCAGCAGCTTGAATCCGTCGGCGGGGGACACTTACAATGAGCAGTTCTTC
abundance: .; j_gene: TRBJ2-7; v_gene: TRBV4-1; d_gene: TRBD1; CDR3aa: CASSPDRRTSSEQYF; CDR3nt: TGCGCCAGCAGCCCGGACAGGCGAACCTCCTCCGAGCAGTACTTC
abundance: .; j_gene: TRBJ2-1; v_gene: TRBV9; d_gene: TRBD1; CDR3aa: CASSPSGGEGNEQFF; CDR3nt: TGTGCCAGCAGCCCCTCAGGGGGCGAGGGCAATGAGCAGTTCTTC
abundance: few; j_gene: TRBJ1-1; v_gene: TRBV9; d_gene: .; CDR3aa: CASSRRDIKRTEAFF; CDR3nt: TGTGCCAGCAGCAGAAGGGACATCAAGAGGACTGAAGCTTTCTTT
abundance: .; j_gene: TRBJ2-7; v_gene: TRBV11-2; d_gene: .; CDR3aa: CASSSPFGGLVDEQYF; CDR3nt: TGTGCCAGCAGCTCCCCCTTTGGGGGATTAGTTGACGAGCAGTACTTC
abundance: .; j_gene: TRBJ1-1; v_gene: TRBV6-1; d_gene: .; CDR3aa: CASRRTGTEAFF; CDR3nt: TGTGCCAGCAGAAGGACGGGCACTGAAGCTTTCTTT
abundance: once; j_gene: TRBJ2-2; v_gene: TRBV9; d_gene: .; CDR3aa: CASSPESRGAGTGELFF; CDR3nt: TGTGCCAGCAGCCCAGAGTCACGAGGTGCGGGCACCGGGGAGCTGTTTTTT
abundance: .; j_gene: TRBJ1-1; v_gene: TRBV30; d_gene: .; CDR3aa: CAWSVPAGRNTEAFF; CDR3nt: TGTGCCTGGAGTGTACCGGCAGGCCGGAACACTGAAGCTTTCTTT
abundance: .; j_gene: TRBJ2-5; v_gene: TRBV11-2; d_gene: .; CDR3aa: CASSPRGAETQYF; CDR3nt: TGTGCCAGCAGCCCACGGGGTGCAGAGACCCAGTACTTC
abundance: .; j_gene: TRBJ2-2; v_gene: TRBV6-5; d_gene: TRBD2; CDR3aa: CASSYSVSGTTGELFF; CDR3nt: TGTGCCAGCAGTTACTCGGTCAGCGGGACGACCGGGGAGCTGTTTTTT
abundance: .; j_gene: TRBJ2-2; v_gene: TRBV7-2; d_gene: .; CDR3aa: CASTSGTGELFF; CDR3nt: TGTGCCAGCACCTCCGGAACCGGGGAGCTGTTTTTT
abundance: .; j_gene: TRBJ1-3; v_gene: TRBV4-3; d_gene: .; CDR3aa: CASSQGRGTGNTIYF; CDR3nt: TGCGCCAGCAGCCAAGGGAGAGGGACTGGAAACACCATATATTTT
abundance: .; j_gene: TRBJ2-3; v_gene: TRBV27; d_gene: TRBD2; CDR3aa: CASSHQTLAVWGDTQYF; CDR3nt: TGTGCCAGCAGTCATCAGACCCTAGCGGTGTGGGGAGATACGCAGTATTTT
abundance: .; j_gene: TRBJ2-2; v_gene: TRBV7-2; d_gene: TRBD2; CDR3aa: CASILAGAHGELFF; CDR3nt: TGTGCCAGCATCCTAGCGGGAGCCCACGGGGAGCTGTTTTTT
abundance: .; j_gene: TRBJ2-7; v_gene: TRBV7-8; d_gene: TRBD2; CDR3aa: CASSLMGLAGEQYF; CDR3nt: TGTGCCAGCAGCTTAATGGGACTAGCGGGGGAGCAGTACTTC
abundance: .; j_gene: TRBJ2-2; v_gene: TRBV13; d_gene: .; CDR3aa: CASRRGVYTGELFF; CDR3nt: TGTGCCAGCAGAAGGGGGGTTTACACCGGGGAGCTGTTTTTT
abundance: .; j_gene: TRBJ2-1; v_gene: TRBV19; d_gene: .; CDR3aa: CASSIGPSSYNEQFF; CDR3nt: TGTGCCAGTAGTATCGGCCCGAGCTCCTACAATGAGCAGTTCTTC
abundance: .; j_gene: TRBJ2-1; v_gene: TRBV11-2; d_gene: .; CDR3aa: CASRFTGQRDNEQFF; CDR3nt: TGTGCCAGCAGATTCACAGGGCAGAGGGACAATGAGCAGTTCTTC
abundance: .; j_gene: TRBJ2-1; v_gene: TRBV29-1; d_gene: .; CDR3aa: CSAKLDSYNEQFF; CDR3nt: TGCAGTGCAAAACTAGACTCCTACAATGAGCAGTTCTTC
abundance: .; j_gene: TRBJ1-1; v_gene: TRBV11-1; d_gene: TRBD1; CDR3aa: CASSSGTGMDTEAFF; CDR3nt: TGTGCCAGCAGCTCCGGGACAGGGATGGACACTGAAGCTTTCTTT
abundance: .; j_gene: TRBJ1-3; v_gene: TRBV10-3; d_gene: TRBD1; CDR3aa: CAINPDRGRNTIYF; CDR3nt: TGTGCCATCAACCCGGACAGGGGAAGAAACACCATATATTTT
abundance: .; j_gene: TRBJ2-2; v_gene: TRBV6-4; d_gene: TRBD1; CDR3aa: CASSAGTGNTGELFF; CDR3nt: TGTGCCAGCAGTGCAGGGACAGGGAACACCGGGGAGCTGTTTTTT
abundance: .; j_gene: TRBJ2-2; v_gene: TRBV12-5; d_gene: .; CDR3aa: CASGLGETGELFF; CDR3nt: TGTGCTAGTGGTTTGGGAGAGACCGGGGAGCTGTTTTTT
abundance: .; j_gene: TRBJ2-1; v_gene: TRBV28; d_gene: TRBD2; CDR3aa: CASSPYLAGDYNEQFF; CDR3nt: TGTGCCAGCAGCCCGTACTTAGCGGGAGATTACAATGAGCAGTTCTTC
abundance: once; j_gene: TRBJ1-1; v_gene: TRBV5-1; d_gene: TRBD1; CDR3aa: CASSFTGGSEAFF; CDR3nt: TGCGCCAGCAGCTTTACAGGGGGAAGTGAAGCTTTCTTT
abundance: .; j_gene: TRBJ1-2; v_gene: TRBV19; d_gene: .; CDR3aa: CASSIWSWGDYGYTF; CDR3nt: TGTGCCAGTAGTATCTGGAGCTGGGGAGACTATGGCTACACCTTC
abundance: .; j_gene: TRBJ1-1; v_gene: TRBV29-1; d_gene: TRBD1; CDR3aa: CSVVTGGWNTEAFF; CDR3nt: TGCAGCGTTGTGACAGGGGGCTGGAACACTGAAGCTTTCTTT
abundance: .; j_gene: TRBJ2-1; v_gene: TRBV4-1; d_gene: TRBD1; CDR3aa: CASSQNPGQSHEQFF; CDR3nt: TGCGCCAGCAGCCAGAACCCGGGACAGTCCCATGAGCAGTTCTTC
abundance: .; j_gene: TRBJ2-7; v_gene: TRBV28; d_gene: .; CDR3aa: CASSWSGVEQYF; CDR3nt: TGTGCCAGCAGTTGGTCCGGAGTCGAGCAGTACTTC
abundance: .; j_gene: TRBJ2-3; v_gene: TRBV7-9; d_gene: TRBD2; CDR3aa: CASSLSREGHKDTQYF; CDR3nt: TGTGCCAGCAGCCTGTCACGGGAGGGCCATAAAGATACGCAGTATTTT
abundance: .; j_gene: TRBJ2-3; v_gene: TRBV27; d_gene: .; CDR3aa: CASRTGLNTQYF; CDR3nt: TGTGCCAGCCGTACGGGACTCAATACGCAGTATTTT
abundance: .; j_gene: TRBJ2-7; v_gene: TRBV7-9; d_gene: TRBD2; CDR3aa: CASSTRLAEYEQYF; CDR3nt: TGTGCCAGCAGCACAAGACTAGCGGAATACGAGCAGTACTTC
abundance: .; j_gene: TRBJ2-6; v_gene: TRBV10-3; d_gene: .; CDR3aa: CAIREAGISGANVLTF; CDR3nt: TGTGCCATCAGGGAAGCAGGGATCTCTGGGGCCAACGTCCTGACTTTC
abundance: .; j_gene: TRBJ2-5; v_gene: TRBV7-7; d_gene: .; CDR3aa: CASSLGVSKETQYF; CDR3nt: TGTGCCAGCAGCTTAGGGGTTTCGAAAGAGACCCAGTACTTC
abundance: .; j_gene: TRBJ1-2; v_gene: TRBV6-5; d_gene: .; CDR3aa: CASSYGGNGYTF; CDR3nt: TGTGCCAGCAGTTACGGAGGGAATGGCTACACCTTC
abundance: .; j_gene: TRBJ2-1; v_gene: TRBV7-9; d_gene: TRBD2; CDR3aa: CASSVTSGPYNEQFF; CDR3nt: TGTGCCAGCAGCGTGACTAGCGGACCCTACAATGAGCAGTTCTTC
abundance: .; j_gene: TRBJ1-5; v_gene: TRBV4-1; d_gene: .; CDR3aa: CASSQDTTSYQPQHF; CDR3nt: TGCGCCAGCAGCCAAGATACGACGTCTTATCAGCCCCAGCATTTT